Listed below are T cell receptor beta chains from one sample, sequenced in a study of blood T cells in healthy people across ages. TCRdb reanalysed the 5' RACE reads using MiXCR and keeps one entry per CDR3 protein. Here the sample spans about 1,600,000 distinct CDR3 sequences, around 39% being singletons. The sequencing input was blood. Receptors originate from a woman between 18 and 29 years old in good health. The CDR3 runs from the conserved cysteine through the conserved F or W. D genes are given only for firm matches. Only part of the rows carry a size: once, few, many, or a class if the clone is expanded.

abundance	d_gene	j_gene	len	v_gene	CDR3aa	CDR3nt
NA	TRBD2	TRBJ2-5	16	TRBV18	CASSPQREVPLETQYF	TGTGCCAGCTCACCACAGCGGGAGGTTCCTCTGGAGACCCAGTACTTC
once	TRBD2	TRBJ2-5	15	TRBV20-1	CSARGSTSGGNEQYF	TGCAGTGCTAGAGGGTCGACTAGCGGGGGAAATGAGCAGTACTTC
NA	NA	TRBJ1-1	12	TRBV19	CASSIDRTEAFF	TGTGCCAGTAGTATAGATCGGACTGAAGCTTTCTTT
few	NA	TRBJ1-2	16	TRBV5-1	CASSGAGTSTNYGYTF	TGCGCCAGCAGCGGTGCCGGGACATCAACTAACTATGGCTACACCTTC
NA	TRBD2	TRBJ2-1	15	TRBV20-1	CSARDPGGPGDEQFF	TGCAGTGCTAGAGATCCGGGAGGGCCGGGGGATGAGCAGTTCTTC
once	NA	TRBJ2-3	14	TRBV19	CASSPGPLRDTQYF	TGTGCCAGTAGTCCCGGCCCCTTGAGGGATACGCAGTATTTT
NA	TRBD1	TRBJ1-2	17	TRBV7-2	CASSPGTGGGKSYGYTF	TGTGCCAGCAGCCCCGGGACAGGCGGAGGGAAGAGTTATGGCTACACCTTC
NA	NA	TRBJ2-4	9	TRBV24-1	CAPGDSQYF	TGTGCCCCTGGGGATTCTCAGTACTTC
NA	NA	TRBJ1-2	15	TRBV6-5	CASSYSTYGVSGYTF	TGTGCCAGCAGTTACTCGACGTACGGGGTTAGTGGCTACACCTTC
NA	TRBD2	TRBJ2-7	14	TRBV11-2	CASSLGPSGYEQYF	TGTGCCAGCAGCTTAGGTCCTAGCGGCTACGAGCAGTACTTC
NA	NA	TRBJ2-7	16	TRBV20-1	CSAPPPRGQPVYEQYF	TGCAGTGCTCCCCCTCCCCGTGGGCAGCCGGTCTACGAGCAGTACTTC
few	NA	TRBJ1-1	13	TRBV20-1	CSAPGGPGTEAFF	TGCAGTGCACCCGGGGGGCCAGGCACTGAAGCTTTCTTT
NA	NA	TRBJ1-3	15	TRBV5-1	CASSLVQSAGNTIYF	TGCGCCAGCAGCTTGGTTCAGTCTGCTGGAAACACCATATATTTT
few	TRBD2	TRBJ2-1	17	TRBV6-1	CASREGTSGGIYNEQFF	TGTGCCAGCAGGGAAGGGACTAGCGGGGGGATCTACAATGAGCAGTTCTTC
few	TRBD2	TRBJ2-7	16	TRBV4-1	CASSHRLAGEIYEQYF	TGCGCCAGCAGCCACCGACTAGCGGGGGAGATCTACGAGCAGTACTTC
few	NA	TRBJ2-5	13	TRBV20-1	CSASVSTGETQYF	TGCAGTGCTAGCGTCAGCACTGGGGAGACCCAGTACTTC
NA	TRBD1	TRBJ2-7	13	TRBV20-1	CSARKDRGYEQYF	TGCAGTGCTAGAAAGGACAGGGGCTACGAGCAGTACTTC
once	TRBD1	TRBJ2-7	15	TRBV12-3/TRBV12-4	CASSLVGQAASEQYF	TGTGCCAGCAGTTTAGTAGGACAGGCAGCGAGTGAGCAGTACTTC
NA	NA	TRBJ2-4	13	TRBV6-1	CASIKEAKNIQYF	TGTGCCAGCATTAAGGAAGCCAAAAACATTCAGTACTTC
once	NA	TRBJ2-1	15	TRBV2	CASIKSGTRVDEQFF	TGTGCCAGCATAAAGTCAGGGACACGGGTCGATGAGCAGTTCTTC
few	NA	TRBJ1-2	17	TRBV7-9	CASSPPTSGPALEGYTF	TGTGCCAGCAGCCCCCCTACGAGCGGGCCGGCCTTGGAGGGCTACACCTTC
NA	NA	TRBJ2-2	17	TRBV3-1	CASSQTPTGPDTGELFF	TGTGCCAGCAGCCAAACCCCAACTGGCCCGGACACCGGGGAGCTGTTTTTT
few	NA	TRBJ2-7	13	TRBV7-9	CASSLSGIYEQYF	TGTGCCAGCAGCTTATCAGGGATCTACGAGCAGTACTTC
once	TRBD1	TRBJ2-4	14	TRBV27	CASSLETGGNIQYF	TGTGCCAGCAGTTTAGAGACAGGGGGAAACATTCAGTACTTC
few	NA	TRBJ2-2	18	TRBV9	CASSSEGGVTPNTGELFF	TGTGCCAGCAGCTCGGAGGGGGGGGTAACCCCGAACACCGGGGAGCTGTTTTTT
few	TRBD2	TRBJ2-3	20	TRBV7-2	CASSLGRYGTSGGRTDTQYF	TGTGCCAGCAGCTTAGGGCGTTATGGGACTAGCGGGGGACGCACAGATACGCAGTATTTT
NA	NA	TRBJ2-5	16	TRBV7-2	CASSLVVGGPQETQYF	TGTGCCAGCAGCTTAGTTGTGGGGGGGCCTCAGGAGACCCAGTACTTC
few	NA	TRBJ2-3	16	TRBV2	CASSDGTGLDTDTQYF	TGTGCCAGCAGTGATGGAACAGGGCTCGACACAGATACGCAGTATTTT
few	NA	TRBJ2-4	16	TRBV7-9	CASSSTDILAKNIQYF	TGTGCCAGCAGCTCCACGGACATACTAGCCAAAAACATTCAGTACTTC
NA	TRBD2	TRBJ2-1	14	TRBV12-3/TRBV12-4	CASRPGLDYNEQFF	TGTGCCAGCAGACCGGGACTAGACTACAATGAGCAGTTCTTC
NA	TRBD1	TRBJ2-5	16	TRBV28	CASSLKWTGVQETQYF	TGTGCCAGCAGTTTAAAATGGACAGGGGTCCAAGAGACCCAGTACTTC
NA	TRBD2	TRBJ2-1	16	TRBV7-9	CASSLTSGASVNEQFF	TGTGCCAGCAGCTTAACTAGCGGGGCCTCGGTGAATGAGCAGTTCTTC
NA	NA	TRBJ1-2	14	TRBV6-5	CASSSGGGHYGYTF	TGTGCCAGCAGTTCCGGCGGGGGGCACTATGGCTACACCTTC
NA	TRBD2	TRBJ2-5	18	TRBV12-3/TRBV12-4	CASSFRGLAGGPQETQYF	TGTGCCAGCAGTTTTCGAGGACTAGCGGGGGGGCCTCAAGAGACCCAGTACTTC
NA	NA	TRBJ2-5	11	TRBV6-5	CASSSTVTQYF	TGTGCCAGCAGTTCTACAGTGACCCAGTACTTC
NA	NA	TRBJ1-4	16	TRBV12-3/TRBV12-4	CASTRRGGPIGEKLFF	TGTGCCAGCACCCGACGGGGCGGCCCAATAGGAGAAAAACTGTTTTTT
NA	TRBD1	TRBJ1-2	13	TRBV5-5	CASSGAGGYGYTF	TGTGCCAGCAGCGGAGCAGGGGGCTATGGCTACACCTTC
NA	NA	TRBJ2-7	14	TRBV7-3	CACSPRPDGDEQYF	TGTGCCTGCAGTCCTCGGCCGGATGGAGACGAGCAGTACTTC
NA	NA	TRBJ1-5	18	TRBV20-1	CSARGWGSETEFNQPQHF	TGCAGTGCTAGAGGGTGGGGTTCAGAAACAGAATTTAATCAGCCCCAGCATTTT
NA	NA	TRBJ2-4	14	TRBV6-6	CASSGTGITNIQYF	TGTGCCAGCAGTGGTACAGGGATAACAAACATTCAGTACTTC
NA	NA	TRBJ1-3	22	TRBV7-3	CAGSSGLAPGQGPIFSGNTIYF	TGTGCCGGCAGCTCAGGGCTTGCCCCGGGACAAGGTCCCATCTTCTCTGGAAACACCATATATTTT
few	TRBD2	TRBJ2-3	14	TRBV20-1	CSASPSGGTDTQYF	TGCAGTGCGTCACCTAGCGGGGGTACAGATACGCAGTATTTT
few	NA	TRBJ2-2	14	TRBV11-1	CASSHVSGTGELFF	TGTGCCAGCAGCCACGTTTCAGGGACCGGGGAGCTGTTTTTT
NA	NA	TRBJ2-1	15	TRBV28	CASSTTRQRKETQFF	TGTGCCAGCAGTACCACTCGACAGAGGAAGGAGACCCAGTTCTTC
NA	TRBD2	TRBJ2-2	15	TRBV3-1	CASSQAGGGSGELFF	TGTGCCAGCAGCCAAGCGGGGGGAGGTTCCGGGGAGCTGTTTTTT
NA	NA	TRBJ2-1	15	TRBV4-1	CASSSEGSLYNEQFF	TGCGCCAGCAGCTCGGAAGGCAGCTTGTACAATGAGCAGTTCTTC
NA	NA	TRBJ2-7	15	TRBV12-5	CASGKTGLLWDEQYF	TGTGCTAGTGGGAAGACGGGACTGCTGTGGGATGAGCAGTACTTC
many	NA	TRBJ2-1	12	TRBV29-1	CSVEDNYNEQFF	TGCAGCGTTGAAGATAACTACAATGAGCAGTTCTTC
NA	TRBD1	TRBJ1-2	15	TRBV18	CASSLQTGVDYPYTF	TGTGCCAGCTCACTTCAGACAGGGGTAGACTATCCCTACACCTTC
once	NA	TRBJ1-2	15	TRBV3-1	CASSHSTSTNYGYTF	TGTGCCAGCAGCCACTCCACCTCCACCAACTATGGCTACACCTTC
NA	TRBD1	TRBJ2-1	17	TRBV7-2	CASSLVAPGQGYNEQFF	TGTGCCAGCAGCTTAGTGGCCCCGGGACAGGGCTACAATGAGCAGTTCTTC
once	TRBD1	TRBJ2-1	17	TRBV11-2	CASSLDDDRATYNERFF	TGTGCCAGCAGCTTAGATGATGACAGGGCCACCTACAATGAGCGGTTCTTC
NA	TRBD1	TRBJ1-4	17	TRBV5-1	CASSPKGDRDRNEKLFF	TGCGCCAGCAGCCCCAAAGGAGACCGGGACAGGAATGAAAAACTGTTTTTT
few	NA	TRBJ2-7	14	TRBV12-3/TRBV12-4	CASSFLAASYEQYF	TGTGCCAGCAGTTTCCTTGCAGCTTCCTACGAGCAGTACTTC
NA	NA	TRBJ2-4	17	TRBV7-2	CASSLLLGNGAKNIQYF	TGTGCCAGCAGCTTATTGTTAGGAAACGGGGCCAAAAACATTCAGTACTTC
NA	TRBD2	TRBJ2-1	15	TRBV5-1	CASSWTSGGRYEQFF	TGCGCCAGCAGCTGGACTAGCGGGGGGCGCTATGAGCAGTTCTTC